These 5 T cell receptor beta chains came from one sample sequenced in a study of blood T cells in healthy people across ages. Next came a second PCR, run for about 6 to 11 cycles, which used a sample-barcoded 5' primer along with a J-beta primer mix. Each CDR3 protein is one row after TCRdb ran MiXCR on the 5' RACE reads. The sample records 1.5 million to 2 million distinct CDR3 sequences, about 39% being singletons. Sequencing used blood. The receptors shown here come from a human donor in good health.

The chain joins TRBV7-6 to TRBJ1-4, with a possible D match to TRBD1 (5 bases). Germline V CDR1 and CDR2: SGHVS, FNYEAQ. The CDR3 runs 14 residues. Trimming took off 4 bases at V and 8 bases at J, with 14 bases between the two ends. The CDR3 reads CASSSWDLEEKLFF. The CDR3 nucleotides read TGTGCCAGCAGCTCCTGGGACTTGGAAGAAAAACTGTTTTTT.

The CDR3 reads CASQTYNEKLFF. The CDR3 region has the DNA TGTGCCAGCCAAACCTACAATGAAAAACTGTTTTTT. The rearrangement links TRBV28 to TRBJ1-4; D is uncertain. This CDR3 has 12 residues. Germline assignment: CDR1 MDHEN and CDR2 SYDVKM. The ends were cut back, 8 bases at V and 5 bases at J, with 9 bases in the middle.

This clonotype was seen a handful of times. CDR3 sequence reads: CASSEKGFHEQYF. CDR3 bases: TGTGCCAGCAGTGAAAAAGGGTTCCACGAGCAGTACTTC. The gene calls are TRBV6-1 and TRBJ2-4; D not resolved. The J call is uncertain, as TRBJ2-7 better fits the DNA end. Per the germline V gene, CDR1 is MNHNS and CDR2 is SASEGT. CDR3 length: 13 amino acids.

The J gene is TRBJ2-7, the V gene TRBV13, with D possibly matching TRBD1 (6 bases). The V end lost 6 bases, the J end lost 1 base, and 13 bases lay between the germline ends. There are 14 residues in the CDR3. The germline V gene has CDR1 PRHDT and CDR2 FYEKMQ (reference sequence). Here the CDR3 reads CASRRTGQSYEQYF. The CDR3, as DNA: TGTGCCAGCAGGAGGACCGGACAGTCCTACGAGCAGTACTTC.

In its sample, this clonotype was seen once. The CDR3 region is CASSQAKGANVLTF. The CDR3 nucleotides read TGTGCCAGCAGCCAAGCCAAGGGGGCCAACGTCCTGACTTTC. V gene TRBV4-2 combines with J gene TRBJ2-6; D remains ambiguous. CDR1 and CDR2 from the germline V gene are LGHNA and YNFKEQ. Trimming left V 1 base short and J 4 bases short, with 5 bases between. The CDR3 runs 14 residues.